This entry concerns a single T cell receptor beta chain. Antigen specificity is unknown. The V segment lost 8 bases and the J segment 4 bases; nucleotides outside the gene matches: 9. The CDR3 runs 15 residues. Germline values: CDR1 MNHNS, CDR2 SASEGT. Together with a sample-barcoded 5' primer, a J-beta primer mix was included in a second PCR lasting about 7 to 12 cycles. MiXCR, run by TCRdb on the 5' RACE reads, gives a single entry per CDR3 protein. Of over a million distinct CDR3 sequences listed, under 55% were seen once; the top ten hold under 5%. This sample was included in a study of blood T cells in healthy people across ages. The study, taken as a whole, reports: Naive T cell percentage showed a strong correlation with the diversity of TCR beta. When set beside aged donors, long-lived donors presented more naive CD4+ cells and higher diversity. Calculation of diversity from one million T cells yielded estimates considered to be underestimates. Age brought a roughly linear fall in TCR beta diversity measured per million T cells.

Specimen: blood. The receptor was derived from a woman aged 18-29 years in good health. V usage is TRBV6-1 and J usage is TRBJ2-1, with TRBD1 matching 9 bases. CDR3: CASGPGQGLYNEQFF. The DNA for the CDR3 is TGTGCCAGCGGGCCAGGACAGGGGTTATACAATGAGCAGTTCTTC.